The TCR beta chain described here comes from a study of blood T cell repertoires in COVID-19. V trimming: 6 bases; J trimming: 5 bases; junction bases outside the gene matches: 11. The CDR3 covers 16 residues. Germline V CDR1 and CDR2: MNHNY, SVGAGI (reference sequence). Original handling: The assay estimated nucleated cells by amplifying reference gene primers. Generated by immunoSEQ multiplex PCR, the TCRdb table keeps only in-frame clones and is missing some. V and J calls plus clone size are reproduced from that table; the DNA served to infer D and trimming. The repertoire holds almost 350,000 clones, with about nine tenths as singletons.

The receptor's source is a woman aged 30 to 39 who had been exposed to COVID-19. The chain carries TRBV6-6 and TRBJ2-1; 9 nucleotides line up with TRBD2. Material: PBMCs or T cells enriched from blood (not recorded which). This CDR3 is CASSPGPGLAHNEQFF. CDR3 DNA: TGTGCCAGCAGCCCCGGGCCGGGACTAGCCCACAATGAGCAGTTCTTC.